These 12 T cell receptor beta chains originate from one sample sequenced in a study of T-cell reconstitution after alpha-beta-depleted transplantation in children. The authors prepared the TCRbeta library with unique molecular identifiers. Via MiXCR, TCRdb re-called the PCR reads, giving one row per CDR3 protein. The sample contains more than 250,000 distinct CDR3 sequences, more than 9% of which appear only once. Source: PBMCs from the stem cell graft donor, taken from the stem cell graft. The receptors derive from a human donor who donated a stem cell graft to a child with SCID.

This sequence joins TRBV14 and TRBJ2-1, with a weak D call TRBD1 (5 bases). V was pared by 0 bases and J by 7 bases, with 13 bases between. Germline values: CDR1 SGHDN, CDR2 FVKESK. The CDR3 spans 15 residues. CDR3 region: CASSQEARERNEQFF. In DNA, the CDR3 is TGTGCCAGCAGCCAAGAAGCCAGGGAAAGGAATGAGCAGTTCTTC.

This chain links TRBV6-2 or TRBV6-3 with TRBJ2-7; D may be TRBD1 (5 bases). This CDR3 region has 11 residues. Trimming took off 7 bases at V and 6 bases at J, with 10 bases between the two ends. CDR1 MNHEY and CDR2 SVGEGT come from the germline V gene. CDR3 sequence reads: CASTSGAEQYF. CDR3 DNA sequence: TGTGCCAGCACCTCTGGGGCCGAGCAGTACTTC.

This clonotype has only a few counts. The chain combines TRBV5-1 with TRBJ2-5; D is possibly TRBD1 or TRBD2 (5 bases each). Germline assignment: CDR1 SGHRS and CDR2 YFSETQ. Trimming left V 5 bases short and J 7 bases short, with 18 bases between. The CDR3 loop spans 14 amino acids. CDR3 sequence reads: CASRYRGTARTQYF. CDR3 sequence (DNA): TGCGCCAGCAGATATCGAGGGACGGCCAGGACCCAGTACTTC.

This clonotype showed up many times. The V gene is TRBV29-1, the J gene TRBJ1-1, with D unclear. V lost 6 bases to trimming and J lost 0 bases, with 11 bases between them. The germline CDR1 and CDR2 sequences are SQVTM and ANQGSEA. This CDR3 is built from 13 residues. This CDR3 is CSVVTEMNTEAFF. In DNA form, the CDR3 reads TGCAGCGTCGTAACAGAAATGAACACTGAAGCTTTCTTT.

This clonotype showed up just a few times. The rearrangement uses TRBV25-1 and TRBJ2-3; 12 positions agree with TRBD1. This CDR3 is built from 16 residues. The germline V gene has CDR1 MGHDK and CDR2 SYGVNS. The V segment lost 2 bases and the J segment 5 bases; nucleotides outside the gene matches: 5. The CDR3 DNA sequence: TGTGCCAGCAGTGAAGGAGGGACAGGGGGCGGAGATACGCAGTATTTT. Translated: CASSEGGTGGGDTQYF.

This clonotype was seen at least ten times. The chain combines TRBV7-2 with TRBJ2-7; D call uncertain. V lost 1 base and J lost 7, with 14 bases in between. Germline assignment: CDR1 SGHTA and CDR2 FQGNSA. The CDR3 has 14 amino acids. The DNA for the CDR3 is TGTGCCAGCAGCTTAGGGTTGGGCGAAGGGGAGCAGTACTTC. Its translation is CASSLGLGEGEQYF.

In DNA form, the CDR3 reads TGTGCCATCAGTTCTCGACCTAGCGGGGGGGCCCAAGATACGCAGTATTTT. Translating gives CAISSRPSGGAQDTQYF. This sequence joins TRBV10-3 and TRBJ2-3; 12 nucleotides align to TRBD2. The germline CDR1 and CDR2 sequences are ENHRY and SYGVKD. The CDR3 spans 17 residues. V dropped 5 bases and J dropped 5; count of bases not matched to a gene: 11.

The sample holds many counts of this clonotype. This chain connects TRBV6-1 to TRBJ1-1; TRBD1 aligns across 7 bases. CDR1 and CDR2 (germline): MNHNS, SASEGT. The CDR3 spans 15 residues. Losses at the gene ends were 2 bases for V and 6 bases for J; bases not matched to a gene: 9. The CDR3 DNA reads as TGTGCCAGCAGTGAATTGGAGGGGGCTAGTTCTGAAGCTTTCTTT. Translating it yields CASSELEGASSEAFF.

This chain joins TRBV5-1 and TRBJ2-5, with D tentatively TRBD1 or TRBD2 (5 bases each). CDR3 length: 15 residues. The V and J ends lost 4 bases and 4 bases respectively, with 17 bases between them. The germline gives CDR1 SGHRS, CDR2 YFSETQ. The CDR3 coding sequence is TGCGCCAGCAGCACTGAACCGGGACGAGGAGAGACCCAGTACTTC. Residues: CASSTEPGRGETQYF.

CDR3 amino acids: CARPGTSGDRTSYEQYF. CDR3 DNA: TGTGCCAGACCCGGGACTAGCGGGGACAGAACCTCCTACGAGCAGTACTTC. The chain recombines TRBV19 with TRBJ2-7, with TRBD2 identical over 13 bases. The length of the CDR3 is 17 residues. Germline CDR1 reads LNHDA; CDR2 reads SQIVND (reference sequence). Unmatched junction bases numbered 11, after V lost 9 bases and J lost 0 bases.

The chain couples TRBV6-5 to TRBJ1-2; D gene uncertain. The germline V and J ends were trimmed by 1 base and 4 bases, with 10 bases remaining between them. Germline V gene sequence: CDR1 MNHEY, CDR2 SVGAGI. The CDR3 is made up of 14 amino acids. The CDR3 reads CASSYYGQTYGYTF. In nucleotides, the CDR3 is TGTGCCAGCAGTTACTATGGGCAGACCTATGGCTACACCTTC.

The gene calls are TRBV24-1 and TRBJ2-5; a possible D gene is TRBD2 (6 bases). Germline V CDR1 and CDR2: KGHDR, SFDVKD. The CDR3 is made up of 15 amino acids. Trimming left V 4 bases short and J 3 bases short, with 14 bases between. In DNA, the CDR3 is TGTGCCACCAGTGAATCCGGGACTCCCAAAGAGACCCAGTACTTC. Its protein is CATSESGTPKETQYF.